This T cell receptor (beta chain) was captured in a study of CD8 T cell repertoires and HIV-1 epitope variants. As regards this clone: Antigen specificity is unknown.

Sequencing of TCR beta CDR3 used immunoSEQ survey depth. TCRdb's copy holds only in-frame clones and misses some; the assay was immunoSEQ multiplex PCR. The sample holds roughly 2,500 clones; approximately 73% are singletons and the top ten take approximately 40%. The germline gives CDR1 SGHAT, CDR2 FQNNGV. The length of the CDR3 is 17 residues. J gave up 0 bases and V 8 bases, and 15 bases lay outside the gene matches. What was sequenced was cultured CD8+ T cells derived from PBMCs. The gene calls are TRBV11-2 and TRBJ2-7, with 8 positions matching TRBD1. This clonotype was obtained from a male donor with HIV. CDR3 coding DNA: TGTGCCAGCCTACGGGACAGGAATTTCTTCCGCTCCTACGAGCAGTACTTC. This gives the protein CASLRDRNFFRSYEQYF.